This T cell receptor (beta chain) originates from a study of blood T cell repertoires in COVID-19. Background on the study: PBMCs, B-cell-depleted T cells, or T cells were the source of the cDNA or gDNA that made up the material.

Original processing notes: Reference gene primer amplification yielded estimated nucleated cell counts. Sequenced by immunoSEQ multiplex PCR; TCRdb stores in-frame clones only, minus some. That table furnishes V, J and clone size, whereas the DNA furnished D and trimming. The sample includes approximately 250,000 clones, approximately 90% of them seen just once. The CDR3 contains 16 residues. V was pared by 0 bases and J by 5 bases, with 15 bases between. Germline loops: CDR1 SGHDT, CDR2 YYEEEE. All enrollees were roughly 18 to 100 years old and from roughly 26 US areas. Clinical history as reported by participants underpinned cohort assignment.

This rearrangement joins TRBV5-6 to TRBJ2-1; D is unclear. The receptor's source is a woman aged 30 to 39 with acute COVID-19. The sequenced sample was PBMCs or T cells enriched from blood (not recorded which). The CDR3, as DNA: TGTGCCAGCAGCTTGGGGCCATATACCCCAAACAATGAGCAGTTCTTC. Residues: CASSLGPYTPNNEQFF.